The clone carrying this TCR beta chain was seen a handful of times. Time point given: patch test 2, 6 weeks after DPC sensitization. This sample's treatment: therapeutic diphenylcyclopropenone sensitization with weekly scalp DPC. Authors' data handling: Sample-level TCR yields exhibited a median of approximately 88,000, with a range of 23,224 to 690,600. From the RACE reads, TCRdb called clonotypes with MiXCR, one entry per CDR3 protein. TCRdb, not the original authors, processed these V and J calls. The sample holds 85,000 or so distinct CDR3 sequences; roughly 11% are singletons and the top ten take 1.5% to 2%. The sample belongs to a study of human T cells and chemical hapten exposure. CDR1 is MNHEY, CDR2 SVGAGI, per germline. Trimming removed 1 base at V and 8 bases at J, with 20 bases between. This CDR3 has 16 residues.

This TCR came from a man between 18 and 29 years old with alopecia areata. Some clones in this sample may be carry-over from other donors' samples. The sequences come from whole blood, collected in connection with sensitization to the hapten diphenylcyclopropenone (DPC). The chain is built from TRBV6-5 and TRBJ1-1; D uncertain. The CDR3 bases are TGTGCCAGCAGTTACTTCGGCGGCGGGCCCAAAAGGGAAGCTTTCTTT. Protein product: CASSYFGGGPKREAFF.